These 18 T cell receptor beta chains originate from one sample sequenced in a study of patients and donors after allogeneic stem cell transplantation. TCRdb ran MiXCR on the RT-PCR reads and lists one entry per CDR3 protein. This sample yields about a million distinct CDR3 sequences, of which about a sixth are seen a single time; under 6.5% belongs to the top ten. Sequencing was done on a sample of blood, either unsorted or a sorted T cell fraction (not recorded which). The source is a human donor who was either an allogeneic HSCT recipient or a stem cell or donor lymphocyte infusion donor (not recorded which). It is not recorded whose cells these are; they may come from a transplant donor.

The chain carries TRBV7-9 and TRBJ1-1; D unresolved. V was clipped by 8 bases and J by 11 bases, with 18 bases between them. This CDR3 region has 12 residues. Germline V gene sequence: CDR1 SEHNR, CDR2 FQNEAQ (reference sequence). CDR3 sequence reads: CASRSGSKDAFF. The CDR3 DNA is TGTGCCAGCCGCTCGGGATCGAAGGATGCTTTCTTT.

This clonotype was observed a few times. The rearrangement joins TRBV25-1 to TRBJ1-1; 8 bases match TRBD1. The CDR3 contains 14 residues. Losses at the gene ends were 8 bases for V and 2 bases for J; bases not matched to a gene: 7. From germline, CDR1 is MGHDK and CDR2 SYGVNS. DNA of the CDR3: TGTGCCAGCGGCCCCGCAGGGGGCAACACTGAAGCTTTCTTT. It codes for CASGPAGGNTEAFF.

The chain couples TRBV7-2 to TRBJ2-1; D is undetermined. Germline V gene sequence: CDR1 SGHTA, CDR2 FQGNSA. V lost 2 bases and J lost 8, with 4 bases in between. The CDR3 loop spans 11 amino acids. DNA for the CDR3: TGTGCCAGCAGCTTATTCGATGAGCAGTTCTTC. The encoded protein is CASSLFDEQFF. Full variable domain (outside the CDR3, taken from reference TRBV7-2 and TRBJ2-1): GAGVSQSPSNKVTEKGKDVELRCDPISGHTALYWYRQSLGQGLEFLIYFQGNSAPDKSGLPSDRFSAERTGGSVSTLTIQRTQQEDSAVYLCASSLFDEQFFGPGTRLTVL.

The V call is TRBV20-1, the J call TRBJ2-7; no firm D call. The CDR3 runs to 14 residues. V was pared by 0 bases and J by 6 bases, with 15 bases between. Germline CDR1 is DFQATT and CDR2 is SNEGSKA (reference sequence). CDR3 residues: CSARDPSGLGEQYF. The CDR3 nucleotides are TGCAGTGCTAGAGACCCGTCGGGCCTGGGCGAGCAGTACTTC.

Only a few counts were recorded for this clonotype. The chain joins TRBV19 to TRBJ1-6; 7 bases map to TRBD1. Germline V CDR1 and CDR2: LNHDA, SQIVND (reference sequence). V gave up 4 bases and J gave up 7 bases; unmatched junction bases: 7. The CDR3 sequence is 15 residues long. The CDR3 spells CASSSPQGRNSPLHF. The CDR3 DNA follows: TGTGCCAGTAGTAGCCCACAGGGGAGAAATTCACCCCTCCACTTT.

This clonotype appeared many times. This rearrangement joins TRBV20-1 to TRBJ2-7; D unresolved. Trimming shortened V by 0 bases and J by 3 bases, and 3 bases separated the two germline ends. CDR1 and CDR2 (germline): DFQATT, SNEGSKA (reference sequence). The CDR3 extends over 11 amino acids. This CDR3 is CSARDNYEQYF. Written as DNA, the CDR3 is TGCAGTGCTAGAGACAACTACGAGCAGTACTTC.

This clonotype was counted between two and nine times. The chain joins TRBV5-1 to TRBJ2-7; no firm D call. In germline, CDR1 is SGHRS, CDR2 YFSETQ. The V and J ends lost 0 bases and 2 bases respectively, with 9 bases between them. There are 14 residues in the CDR3. The CDR3 DNA reads as TGCGCCAGCAGCTTGGCCGGGCTTACCTACGAGCAGTACTTC. It specifies CASSLAGLTYEQYF.

This clonotype came up a few times. The chain has TRBV2 and TRBJ2-5; the D is unclear. Trimming shortened V by 3 bases and J by 5 bases, and 4 bases separated the two germline ends. The CDR3 has 11 amino acids. CDR1 and CDR2 (germline): SNHLY, FYNNEI. The CDR3 loop is CASSDAETQYF. In DNA, the CDR3 is TGTGCCAGCAGTGATGCGGAGACCCAGTACTTC. The full variable domain, completed using reference TRBV2 and TRBJ2-5, is EPEVTQTPSHQVTQMGQEVILRCVPISNHLYFYWYRQILGQKVEFLVSFYNNEISEKSEIFDDQFSVERPDGSNFTLKIRSTKLEDSAMYFCASSDAETQYFGPGTRLLVL.

This chain uses TRBV6-1 with TRBJ2-1; D possibly matches TRBD1 or TRBD2 (5 bases each). The V gene lost 6 bases and the J gene lost 1 base, with 10 bases spanning the gap. This CDR3 spans 14 amino acids. Per germline, CDR1 MNHNS and CDR2 SASEGT. The CDR3 reads CASSRGASYNEQFF. The CDR3 DNA follows: TGTGCCAGCAGCCGAGGGGCTTCCTACAATGAGCAGTTCTTC.

This chain links TRBV27 with TRBJ2-7; 7 nucleotides line up with TRBD2. The germline CDR1 and CDR2 sequences are MNHEY and SMNVEV (reference sequence). The V gene end was trimmed by 6 bases and the J gene end by 0 bases; junction bases not matched to a gene: 8. This CDR3 contains 15 residues. The CDR3 loop reads CASRVLARSSYEQYF. In DNA form, the CDR3 reads TGTGCCAGCAGGGTACTAGCGAGAAGCTCCTACGAGCAGTACTTC.

This chain joins TRBV12-3 or TRBV12-4 and TRBJ2-3; possibly TRBD1 or TRBD2 for D (7 bases each). The CDR3 consists of 16 residues. V lost 7 bases and J lost 2, with 19 bases in between. The CDR3 DNA sequence: TGTGCCAGCATACCCAGGGGGAGGGGGAACACAGATACGCAGTATTTT. Protein product: CASIPRGRGNTDTQYF.

The rearrangement links TRBV7-2 to TRBJ2-7; D perhaps matches TRBD1 (6 bases). The ends were cut back, 7 bases at V and 0 bases at J, with 13 bases in the middle. The V gene's germline CDR1 is SGHTA and CDR2 FQGNSA. The CDR3 runs to 14 residues. The CDR3 sequence: CASISTGSSYEQYF. Written as DNA, the CDR3 is TGTGCCAGCATAAGCACAGGGAGCTCCTACGAGCAGTACTTC.

The chain has TRBV5-1 and TRBJ2-6, with D possibly called TRBD1 or TRBD2 (5 bases each). The germline V and J ends were trimmed by 1 base and 1 base, with 15 bases remaining between them. Germline V lookup: CDR1 SGHRS, CDR2 YFSETQ. CDR3 length: 18 residues. The CDR3 loop is CASSLLGVSVSGANVLTF. The CDR3 nucleotides are TGCGCCAGCAGCTTGTTGGGGGTTAGTGTATCTGGGGCCAACGTCCTGACTTTC.

Only a few counts were recorded for this clonotype. V and J are TRBV15 and TRBJ2-3; D is undetermined. In germline, CDR1 is LNHNV, CDR2 YYDKDF (reference sequence). The length of the CDR3 is 14 residues. Trimming took off 4 bases at V and 2 bases at J, with 10 bases between the two ends. CDR3 in amino acids: CATSTPVPTDTQYF. CDR3 DNA: TGTGCCACCAGCACCCCAGTTCCCACAGATACGCAGTATTTT.

The genes are TRBV20-1 and TRBJ1-6, with D unclear. The CDR3 consists of 11 residues. The V gene's germline CDR1 is DFQATT and CDR2 SNEGSKA (reference sequence). V gave up 1 base and J gave up 10 bases, with 5 bases separating them. CDR3 region: CSARGDSPLHF. As DNA, the CDR3 is TGCAGTGCTAGAGGCGACTCACCCCTCCACTTT.

This clonotype was counted only a few times. This chain links TRBV4-2 with TRBJ2-7; possible D gene TRBD1, 6 bases. Germline CDR1 is LGHNA and CDR2 is YNFKEQ. The V and J ends lost 4 bases and 3 bases respectively, with 13 bases between them. The CDR3 extends over 14 amino acids. Here the CDR3 reads CASSPTGRGYEQYF. CDR3 nucleotide sequence: TGTGCCAGCAGCCCTACGGGCAGGGGCTACGAGCAGTACTTC.

The sample holds a few counts of this clonotype. The V call is TRBV28, the J call TRBJ2-7; 11 bases fit TRBD2. The germline V gene encodes CDR1 MDHEN and CDR2 SYDVKM. The CDR3 is 15 residues long. After removal of 6 bases from V and 2 bases from J, the junction contained 6 bases not matched to a gene. For the CDR3, the DNA is TGTGCCAGCAGGACGACTAGCGGGGCTACCTACGAGCAGTACTTC. Amino acids: CASRTTSGATYEQYF. Drawing the rest from reference TRBV28 and TRBJ2-7, the complete variable domain is DVKVTQSSRYLVKRTGEKVFLECVQDMDHENMFWYRQDPGLGLRLIYFSYDVKMKEKGDIPEGYSVSREKKERFSLILESASTNQTSMYLCASRTTSGATYEQYFGPGTRLTVT.

In its sample, this clonotype was seen a few times. This sequence joins TRBV12-3 or TRBV12-4 and TRBJ2-3, with 8 nucleotides matching TRBD1. The V segment lost 3 bases and the J segment 3 bases; nucleotides outside the gene matches: 5. This CDR3 region has 15 residues. The CDR3 DNA sequence: TGTGCCAGCAGTTTTCGTACAGGGGGGACAGATACGCAGTATTTT. Its protein is CASSFRTGGTDTQYF.